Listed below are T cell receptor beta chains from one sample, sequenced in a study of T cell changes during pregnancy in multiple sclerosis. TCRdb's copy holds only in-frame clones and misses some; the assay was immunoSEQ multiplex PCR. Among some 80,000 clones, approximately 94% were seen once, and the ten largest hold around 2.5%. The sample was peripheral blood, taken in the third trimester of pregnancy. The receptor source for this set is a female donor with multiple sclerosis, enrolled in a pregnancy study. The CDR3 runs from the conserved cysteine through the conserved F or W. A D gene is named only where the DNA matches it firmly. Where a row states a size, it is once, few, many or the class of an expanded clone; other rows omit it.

CDR3aa: CASSFGTGGAYSGANVLTF
CDR3nt: TGTGCCAGCAGTTTCGGGACAGGGGGCGCTTACTCTGGGGCCAACGTCCTGACTTTC
j_gene: TRBJ2-6
d_gene: TRBD1
abundance: once
v_gene: TRBV27

CDR3aa: CASSQEKGAKSSYNEQFF
CDR3nt: TGCGCCAGCAGCCAAGAGAAGGGGGCCAAGAGCTCCTACAATGAGCAGTTCTTC
j_gene: TRBJ2-1
d_gene: TRBD1
abundance: once
v_gene: TRBV4-1

CDR3aa: CAISESRDEIDTIYF
CDR3nt: TGTGCCATCAGTGAGTCGCGGGACGAGATAGACACCATATATTTT
j_gene: TRBJ1-3
d_gene: NA
abundance: NA
v_gene: TRBV10-3

CDR3aa: CASSSNSGANVLTF
CDR3nt: TGTGCCAGCAGCTCAAACTCTGGGGCCAACGTCCTGACTTTC
j_gene: TRBJ2-6
d_gene: NA
abundance: NA
v_gene: TRBV5-4

CDR3aa: CASSLSAGVNTEAFF
CDR3nt: TGTGCCAGCAGTTTATCGGCGGGAGTGAACACTGAAGCTTTCTTT
j_gene: TRBJ1-1
d_gene: NA
abundance: NA
v_gene: TRBV27

CDR3aa: CASSIEHQNTEAFF
CDR3nt: TGTGCCAGTAGTATTGAACATCAGAACACTGAAGCTTTCTTT
j_gene: TRBJ1-1
d_gene: NA
abundance: NA
v_gene: TRBV19

CDR3aa: CASSPPGTGFTEAFF
CDR3nt: TGTGCCAGCAGTCCCCCCGGGACAGGGTTCACTGAAGCTTTCTTT
j_gene: TRBJ1-1
d_gene: TRBD1
abundance: NA
v_gene: TRBV9

CDR3aa: CASSLGTSGTDTQYF
CDR3nt: TGCGCCAGCAGCTTGGGGACTAGCGGCACAGATACGCAGTATTTT
j_gene: TRBJ2-3
d_gene: TRBD2
abundance: once
v_gene: TRBV5-1

CDR3aa: CATMKGLAGSAETQYF
CDR3nt: TGTGCCACCATGAAGGGACTAGCGGGGTCCGCCGAGACCCAGTACTTC
j_gene: TRBJ2-5
d_gene: TRBD2
abundance: NA
v_gene: TRBV10-3

CDR3aa: CASATSGENTGELFF
CDR3nt: TGTGCCAGCGCTACTAGCGGGGAAAACACCGGGGAGCTGTTTTTT
j_gene: TRBJ2-2
d_gene: TRBD2
abundance: NA
v_gene: TRBV6-5

CDR3aa: CASSMDRGGETQYF
CDR3nt: TGTGCCAGCTCAATGGACAGGGGCGGAGAGACCCAGTACTTC
j_gene: TRBJ2-5
d_gene: TRBD1
abundance: NA
v_gene: TRBV27

CDR3aa: CASSYPSTGIGETQYF
CDR3nt: TGTGCCAGCAGTTACCCCAGTACAGGGATTGGGGAGACCCAGTACTTC
j_gene: TRBJ2-5
d_gene: NA
abundance: once
v_gene: TRBV6-6

CDR3aa: CASSGGLEAYGYTF
CDR3nt: TGTGCCAGCAGTGGGGGACTCGAGGCCTATGGCTACACCTTC
j_gene: TRBJ1-2
d_gene: NA
abundance: NA
v_gene: TRBV6-1

CDR3aa: CASSPSSYEQYF
CDR3nt: TGTGCCAGCTCACCGAGCTCCTACGAGCAGTACTTC
j_gene: TRBJ2-7
d_gene: NA
abundance: NA
v_gene: TRBV18

CDR3aa: CASSRTDGGYTF
CDR3nt: TGTGCCAGCAGCCGGACAGATGGCGGCTACACCTTC
j_gene: TRBJ1-2
d_gene: NA
abundance: NA
v_gene: TRBV6-6

CDR3aa: CASSLSGFTEAFF
CDR3nt: TGTGCCAGCAGTCTCTCAGGATTCACTGAAGCTTTCTTT
j_gene: TRBJ1-1
d_gene: NA
abundance: NA
v_gene: TRBV27

CDR3aa: CATRSGGRMVETQYF
CDR3nt: TGTGCCACCCGCTCGGGGGGAAGGATGGTCGAGACCCAGTACTTC
j_gene: TRBJ2-5
d_gene: TRBD2
abundance: NA
v_gene: TRBV15

CDR3aa: CASSALAGVDTQYF
CDR3nt: TGTGCCAGCAGTGCGCTAGCGGGGGTAGATACGCAGTATTTT
j_gene: TRBJ2-3
d_gene: TRBD2
abundance: NA
v_gene: TRBV6-1

CDR3aa: CASSYAGLAYEQYF
CDR3nt: TGTGCCAGCAGTTACGCGGGACTGGCCTACGAGCAGTACTTC
j_gene: TRBJ2-7
d_gene: NA
abundance: NA
v_gene: TRBV6-5

CDR3aa: CASSSLYNQPQHF
CDR3nt: TGTGCCAGCAGCTCCCTATACAATCAGCCCCAGCATTTT
j_gene: TRBJ1-5
d_gene: NA
abundance: NA
v_gene: TRBV9

CDR3aa: CASSEAQGGYQPQHF
CDR3nt: TGTGCCAGCAGTGAAGCGCAAGGGGGTTATCAGCCCCAGCATTTT
j_gene: TRBJ1-5
d_gene: NA
abundance: NA
v_gene: TRBV6-1

CDR3aa: CASSYGRGSGNTIYF
CDR3nt: TGTGCCAGCAGTTACGGGAGGGGGTCTGGAAACACCATATATTTT
j_gene: TRBJ1-3
d_gene: NA
abundance: NA
v_gene: TRBV6-6

CDR3aa: CSAMRNEKLFF
CDR3nt: TGCAGTGCTATGCGAAATGAAAAACTGTTTTTT
j_gene: TRBJ1-4
d_gene: NA
abundance: NA
v_gene: TRBV20-1

CDR3aa: CASSEQGIGGYTF
CDR3nt: TGTGCCAGCAGTGAACAGGGGATCGGTGGCTACACCTTC
j_gene: TRBJ1-2
d_gene: NA
abundance: NA
v_gene: TRBV25-1

CDR3aa: CASSRTGDTEAFF
CDR3nt: TGTGCCAGCTCGCGCACGGGGGACACTGAAGCTTTCTTT
j_gene: TRBJ1-1
d_gene: NA
abundance: NA
v_gene: TRBV18

CDR3aa: CASSQVRGRGPEAFF
CDR3nt: TGCGCCAGCAGCCAAGTTCGGGGGCGGGGGCCTGAAGCTTTCTTT
j_gene: TRBJ1-1
d_gene: NA
abundance: NA
v_gene: TRBV4-1

CDR3aa: CASSLAGNEQFF
CDR3nt: TGTGCCAGCAGCTTGGCAGGGAATGAGCAGTTCTTC
j_gene: TRBJ2-1
d_gene: NA
abundance: NA
v_gene: TRBV5-6

CDR3aa: CASSLRNGYTF
CDR3nt: TGTGCCAGTAGTCTGAGGAATGGCTACACCTTC
j_gene: TRBJ1-2
d_gene: NA
abundance: few
v_gene: TRBV19

CDR3aa: CASKVTGVTEAFF
CDR3nt: TGTGCCAGCAAGGTAACAGGGGTCACTGAAGCTTTCTTT
j_gene: TRBJ1-1
d_gene: TRBD1
abundance: NA
v_gene: TRBV6-5

CDR3aa: CASSRALEQFF
CDR3nt: TGTGCCAGCAGCCGCGCTCTTGAGCAGTTCTTC
j_gene: TRBJ2-1
d_gene: NA
abundance: NA
v_gene: TRBV7-9

CDR3aa: CASSNGQAQNTEAFF
CDR3nt: TGCGCCAGCAGTAATGGACAGGCCCAGAACACTGAAGCTTTCTTT
j_gene: TRBJ1-1
d_gene: TRBD1
abundance: NA
v_gene: TRBV5-1

CDR3aa: CAISEPRSSFYGYTF
CDR3nt: TGTGCCATCAGTGAGCCAAGGAGTTCTTTCTATGGCTACACCTTC
j_gene: TRBJ1-2
d_gene: NA
abundance: NA
v_gene: TRBV10-3

CDR3aa: CASNEGSQGNEKLFF
CDR3nt: TGTGCCAGCAACGAAGGTTCACAGGGGAATGAAAAACTGTTTTTT
j_gene: TRBJ1-4
d_gene: TRBD1
abundance: NA
v_gene: TRBV6-1

CDR3aa: CASSAPGGFGYTF
CDR3nt: TGCGCCAGCAGCGCCCCCGGAGGGTTCGGCTACACCTTC
j_gene: TRBJ1-2
d_gene: NA
abundance: NA
v_gene: TRBV5-1

CDR3aa: CASSLGGLGKNIQYF
CDR3nt: TGTGCCAGCAGCTTAGGTGGGCTTGGCAAAAACATTCAGTACTTC
j_gene: TRBJ2-4
d_gene: NA
abundance: NA
v_gene: TRBV7-9

CDR3aa: CASSQDPPGTYTDTQYF
CDR3nt: TGTGCCAGCAGCCAAGATCCTCCGGGGACTTACACAGATACGCAGTATTTT
j_gene: TRBJ2-3
d_gene: NA
abundance: NA
v_gene: TRBV14